This is a list of T cell receptor beta chains from one sample in a study of T cells after yellow fever vaccination. TCRdb called the 5' RACE reads again in MiXCR, with one record for every CDR3 protein. Here the sample spans about 130,000 distinct CDR3 sequences, under 7% being singletons. Sample: CD4+ T cells sorted from PBMCs, taken 10 days after the yellow fever booster vaccination. Receptors originate from a man aged 30 to 39 who received the YFV17D yellow fever vaccine. Each CDR3 is given with its conserved first and last residue.

J | V | CDR3
TRBJ2-1 | TRBV20-1 | CSARVGGRNEQFF
TRBJ1-2 | TRBV19 | CASSIVGTNYGYTF
TRBJ2-7 | TRBV12-3/TRBV12-4 | CASSPPDGLWEQYF
TRBJ2-3 | TRBV10-3 | CAISLDPREDTQYF
TRBJ2-3 | TRBV5-1 | CASSFSGRVTDTQYF
TRBJ2-7 | TRBV5-1 | CASSGIRDRVYEQYF
TRBJ2-3 | TRBV29-1 | CSVESQADTQYF
TRBJ2-7 | TRBV6-1 | CASSRGRPGLFAYEQYF
TRBJ2-7 | TRBV7-2 | CASSLEALVVDEQYF
TRBJ2-7 | TRBV5-1 | CASSLAGGASNEQYF
TRBJ2-1 | TRBV11-2 | CASSFQIYKRGPYNEQFF
TRBJ2-1 | TRBV6-5 | CASSYSEAHYNEQFF
TRBJ2-3 | TRBV4-3 | CASSQIAGSTDTQYF
TRBJ1-1 | TRBV20-1 | CSAWGVNTEAFF
TRBJ1-1 | TRBV9 | CASSLGEKTEAFF
TRBJ2-5 | TRBV29-1 | CSVEVTGKETQYF
TRBJ2-7 | TRBV29-1 | CSYSGLSSYEQYF
TRBJ2-3 | TRBV4-3 | CASSQDGGLGVTDTQYF
TRBJ1-4 | TRBV7-6 | CASSLGTGPKLFF
TRBJ2-5 | TRBV5-1 | CASSFAYQETQYF
TRBJ2-1 | TRBV7-9 | CASSLGYYNEQFF
TRBJ1-1 | TRBV29-1 | CSVEDSRRAFF
TRBJ2-7 | TRBV7-2 | CASSLVGTGVTYEQYF
TRBJ2-3 | TRBV19 | CASRNSGVDTQYF